The 27 T cell receptor beta chains below come from one sample, sequenced in a study of T cells after somatic rescue of genetic block. This table comes from immunoSEQ multiplex PCR, and its TCRdb copy is limited to in-frame clones, with some not included. The repertoire holds some 67,000 clones, about 90% seen once, with 3% in the top ten. Input material: peripheral blood mononuclear cells (PBMCs). These receptors came from a man aged 40-50 years.

V and J are TRBV30 and TRBJ1-2; 7 bases are a match to TRBD1. The CDR3 contains 13 residues. CDR1 is GTSNPN and CDR2 is SVGIG in the germline V gene (reference sequence). With V trimmed by 2 bases and J by 5 bases, 5 bases remained unmatched. The CDR3 spells CAWSLSQGYGYTF. Here the CDR3 DNA reads TGTGCCTGGAGTCTCTCACAGGGGTATGGCTACACCTTC.

The rearrangement links TRBV7-2 to TRBJ2-3, with 7 bases matching TRBD2. Trimming at V came to 2 bases and at J to 4 bases, leaving 9 bases not matched to a gene. Germline-derived CDR1 and CDR2 are SGHTA and FQGNSA. There are 16 residues in the CDR3. CDR3 sequence reads: CASSLIGGRGADTQYF. In DNA form, the CDR3 reads TGTGCCAGCAGCTTAATTGGCGGGAGAGGAGCAGATACGCAGTATTTT.

This clone was counted only a few times. Other DNA sequences in this sample translate to the same CDR3. The chain combines TRBV18 with TRBJ1-1, with 9 bases fitting TRBD1. The V gene end was trimmed by 3 bases and the J gene end by 0 bases; junction bases not matched to a gene: 2. The CDR3 has 15 residues. Germline V gives CDR1 KGHSH, CDR2 LQKENI. The CDR3 sequence: CASSPGDRVNTEAFF. The CDR3 bases are TGTGCCAGCTCACCTGGGGACAGGGTGAACACTGAAGCTTTCTTT. The full variable domain, with the rest looked up from reference TRBV18 and TRBJ1-1, is NAGVMQNPRHLVRRRGQEARLRCSPMKGHSHVYWYRQLPEEGLKFMVYLQKENIIDESGMPKERFSAEFPKEGPSILRIQQVVRGDSAAYFCASSPGDRVNTEAFFGQGTRLTVV.

The chain combines TRBV5-6 with TRBJ2-7, with D unclear. V gave up 3 bases and J gave up 4 bases, with 14 bases separating them. This CDR3 has 14 amino acids. Germline assignment: CDR1 SGHDT and CDR2 YYEEEE. The chain's CDR3 is CASSSGPARYEQYF. CDR3 sequence (DNA): TGTGCCAGCAGCTCGGGTCCGGCCCGGTACGAGCAGTACTTC. The entire variable domain, with the rest obtained from reference TRBV5-6 and TRBJ2-7, is as follows: DAGVTQSPTHLIKTRGQQVTLRCSPKSGHDTVSWYQQALGQGPQFIFQYYEEEERQRGNFPDRFSGHQFPNYSSELNVNALLLGDSALYLCASSSGPARYEQYFGPGTRLTVT.

This chain uses TRBV9 with TRBJ2-5; 9 bases line up with TRBD2. Matching the DNA end better, TRBJ2-7 makes the J call doubtful. CDR3 length: 20 amino acids. Germline CDR1 and CDR2: SGDLS and YYNGEE. The DNA of the CDR3 is TGTGCCAGCAGCGTAGATAGGGGAATTTCGGGCCTAGCGGGACGGAACGAGCAGTACTTC. Its translation is CASSVDRGISGLAGRNEQYF.

This clone was observed once. The rearrangement uses TRBV19 and TRBJ2-7; the D gene is possibly TRBD1 (6 bases). The CDR3 sequence is 16 residues long. Trimming cost V 7 bases and J 0 bases, with 19 bases left between them. Germline-derived CDR1 and CDR2 are LNHDA and SQIVND (reference sequence). The CDR3 protein is CASKGRTRGISYEQYF. In DNA form, the CDR3 reads TGTGCCAGTAAGGGACGGACCAGGGGAATCTCCTACGAGCAGTACTTC.

This clone showed up just a few times. The chain is built from TRBV10-2 and TRBJ2-3; D might be TRBD2 (5 bases). The CDR3 is 15 residues long. Germline V gene lookup returns CDR1 WSHSY and CDR2 SAAADI. V shed 5 bases and J shed 4 bases, with 16 bases lying between them. CDR3 DNA sequence: TGCGCCAGCAGTCTTTCGCGAGGGTTCGCAGATACGCAGTATTTT. This sequence encodes CASSLSRGFADTQYF.

Here the CDR3 reads CASSPTPQAYNEQFF. In DNA, the CDR3 is TGTGCCAGCAGTCCAACCCCTCAAGCCTACAATGAGCAGTTCTTC. The chain couples TRBV25-1 to TRBJ2-1, with D hard to call. Trimming took 5 bases from V and 2 from J, leaving 13 bases between them. Looked up from germline, CDR1 is MGHDK and CDR2 is SYGVNS. The CDR3 has 15 amino acids.

V gene TRBV6-1 combines with J gene TRBJ1-3; D unresolved. The CDR3 has 14 residues. CDR1 is MNHNS, CDR2 SASEGT, per germline. V lost 0 bases and J lost 8, with 11 bases in between. The CDR3 is CASSEAQAGHTIYF. CDR3 sequence (DNA): TGTGCCAGCAGTGAAGCGCAGGCAGGACACACCATATATTTT.

The sample holds a few counts of this clone. This chain links TRBV27 with TRBJ1-4; 7 positions match TRBD1. CDR1 MNHEY and CDR2 SMNVEV come from the germline V gene (reference sequence). The ends lost 8 bases at V and 13 bases at J; junction bases unmatched: 16. This CDR3 spans 14 amino acids. CDR3 DNA: TGTGCCAGCGGAATGGGACAGAGTTCCCAAGCACTGTTTTTT. Translating it yields CASGMGQSSQALFF.

The chain employs TRBV6-6 and TRBJ2-7; tentatively, D is TRBD2 (6 bases). The CDR3 consists of 16 residues. Deletions cut 0 bases from V and 4 bases from J, with 16 bases between. In germline, CDR1 is MNHNY, CDR2 SVGAGI (reference sequence). The DNA for the CDR3 is TGTGCCAGCAGTTACTCTTTTCGAGGTGGGGGGTACGAGCAGTACTTC. Translating it yields CASSYSFRGGGYEQYF.

This clone was seen once. The chain couples TRBV5-6 to TRBJ2-2; 9 bases map to TRBD1. The length of the CDR3 is 16 residues. V lost 1 base to trimming and J lost 4 bases; unmatched junction nucleotides: 5. The germline V gene encodes CDR1 SGHDT and CDR2 YYEEEE. CDR3 region: CASSLKTGGVTGELFF. In DNA form, the CDR3 reads TGTGCCAGCAGCTTGAAGACAGGGGGAGTCACCGGGGAGCTGTTTTTT.

The J gene is TRBJ2-3, the V gene TRBV18; 9 bases are a match to TRBD1. Germline V CDR1 and CDR2: KGHSH, LQKENI. V dropped 4 bases and J dropped 4; count of bases not matched to a gene: 6. This CDR3 contains 15 residues. This chain's CDR3 is CASSQSQGASDTQYF. Written as DNA, the CDR3 is TGTGCCAGCTCACAGTCACAGGGGGCTTCAGATACGCAGTATTTT.

The chain combines TRBV6-6 with TRBJ1-2, with TRBD1 matching over 8 bases. Germline V lookup: CDR1 MNHNY, CDR2 SVGAGI (reference sequence). V lost 3 bases and J lost 4; bases outside the gene matches: 7. The CDR3 has 15 amino acids. CDR3 coding DNA: TGTGCCAGCAGTTATAACGGACAGGGTCCCTATGGCTACACCTTC. It encodes CASSYNGQGPYGYTF.

The chain couples TRBV19 to TRBJ1-5, with 8 positions matching TRBD1. V lost 3 bases and J lost 6; bases outside the gene matches: 13. CDR1 and CDR2 from the germline V gene are LNHDA and SQIVND (reference sequence). The CDR3 spans 17 residues. CDR3 residues: CASSIHGQGEAGQPQHF. The CDR3 DNA reads TGTGCCAGTAGTATCCACGGACAGGGCGAGGCAGGTCAGCCCCAGCATTTT. Full variable domain (remainder filled in from reference TRBV19 and TRBJ1-5): DGGITQSPKYLFRKEGQNVTLSCEQNLNHDAMYWYRQDPGQGLRLIYYSQIVNDFQKGDIAEGYSVSREKKESFPLTVTSAQKNPTAFYLCASSIHGQGEAGQPQHFGDGTRLSIL.

V gene TRBV5-8 combines with J gene TRBJ2-7; possibly TRBD1 for D (5 bases). V gave up 4 bases and J gave up 4 bases, with 15 bases separating them. This CDR3 spans 14 amino acids. The germline V gene encodes CDR1 SGHTS and CDR2 YDEGEE. The CDR3 sequence: CASSHIMGRYEQYF. The CDR3 nucleotides are TGTGCCAGCAGCCATATTATGGGGCGTTACGAGCAGTACTTC.

DNA of the CDR3: TGCGCCAGCAGCTTGTCAGGGGGCACTGAAGCTTTCTTT. Residues: CASSLSGGTEAFF. V gene TRBV5-1 combines with J gene TRBJ1-1; TRBD1 aligns across 7 bases. The CDR3 runs to 13 residues. The germline V gene encodes CDR1 SGHRS and CDR2 YFSETQ. V lost 1 base to trimming and J lost 4 bases; unmatched junction nucleotides: 1.

The chain links TRBV5-5 to TRBJ2-1, with 13 bases aligning to TRBD2. CDR1 and CDR2 from the germline V gene are SGHKS and YYEKEE (reference sequence). The length of the CDR3 is 16 residues. V trimming: 0 bases; J trimming: 4 bases; junction bases outside the gene matches: 1. The CDR3 loop reads CASSLATSGGYNEQFF. CDR3 nucleotides: TGTGCCAGCAGCTTGGCGACTAGCGGGGGGTACAATGAGCAGTTCTTC. Based on the CDR3 plus reference TRBV5-5 and TRBJ2-1, the full variable domain is DAGVTQSPTHLIKTRGQQVTLRCSPISGHKSVSWYQQVLGQGPQFIFQYYEKEERGRGNFPDRFSARQFPNYSSELNVNALLLGDSALYLCASSLATSGGYNEQFFGPGTRLTVL.

This chain connects TRBV11-2 to TRBJ1-1; D is ambiguous. The CDR3 spans 13 residues. From germline, CDR1 is SGHAT and CDR2 FQNNGV. V lost 5 bases and J 0 bases, leaving 7 bases between the germline ends. In DNA, the CDR3 is TGTGCCAGCAGCCTTCCCCTGAACACTGAAGCTTTCTTT. This sequence encodes CASSLPLNTEAFF.

The chain employs TRBV20-1 and TRBJ2-2, with D unclear. V was clipped by 2 bases and J by 9 bases, with 7 bases between them. Germline V gene data show CDR1 as DFQATT and CDR2 as SNEGSKA (reference sequence). The CDR3 is made up of 11 amino acids. CDR3 loop: CSARYLRELFF. The DNA for the CDR3 is TGCAGTGCTAGATATCTTCGGGAGCTGTTTTTT.

The chain is built from TRBV4-2 and TRBJ2-7; D is possibly TRBD2 (6 bases). The germline gives CDR1 LGHNA, CDR2 YNFKEQ. V gave up 1 base and J gave up 4 bases, with 14 bases separating them. The CDR3 is 15 residues long. CDR3 protein: CASSQGDSYPYEQYF. The CDR3 coding sequence is TGTGCCAGCAGCCAAGGGGACTCCTACCCTTACGAGCAGTACTTC.

The rearrangement joins TRBV7-9 to TRBJ2-7, with D uncertain. Germline CDR1 and CDR2: SEHNR and FQNEAQ (reference sequence). The CDR3 is 11 amino acids. The germline V and J ends were trimmed by 5 bases and 3 bases, with 5 bases remaining between them. CDR3 residues: CASSPNYEQYF. The DNA of the CDR3 is TGTGCCAGCAGCCCGAACTACGAGCAGTACTTC.

The CDR3 coding sequence is TGTGCCAGCAGTGACTCGAAGGCAGGGGGCACCGGGGAGCTGTTTTTT. This translates into CASSDSKAGGTGELFF. V usage is TRBV6-4 and J usage is TRBJ2-2, with 7 bases identical to TRBD1. This CDR3 is 16 amino acids long. The junction had 5 bases not matched to a gene; V was cut back by 0 bases and J by 4 bases. CDR1 and CDR2 from the germline V gene are MRHNA and SNTAGT.

The rearrangement joins TRBV5-1 to TRBJ1-4, with 7 bases identical to TRBD1. The V and J ends lost 4 bases and 5 bases, in that order; junction bases with no gene match: 5. Germline V gene data show CDR1 as SGHRS and CDR2 as YFSETQ. CDR3 length: 14 amino acids. In nucleotides, the CDR3 is TGCGCCAGCAGCCAAGGGACAGCAAATGAAAAACTGTTTTTT. Translated: CASSQGTANEKLFF. Looking up the rest from reference TRBV5-1 and TRBJ1-4 gives the full variable domain: KAGVTQTPRYLIKTRGQQVTLSCSPISGHRSVSWYQQTPGQGLQFLFEYFSETQRNKGNFPGRFSGRQFSNSRSEMNVSTLELGDSALYLCASSQGTANEKLFFGSGTQLSVL.

The V and J genes are TRBV7-9 and TRBJ2-3, with unresolved D. This CDR3 has 15 amino acids. Germline V gives CDR1 SEHNR, CDR2 FQNEAQ (reference sequence). Trimming left V 7 bases short and J 5 bases short, with 19 bases between. DNA for the CDR3: TGTGCCAGCACCCCCCTGACCCTAATCGGAGATACGCAGTATTTT. The encoded protein is CASTPLTLIGDTQYF.

The chain employs TRBV5-1 and TRBJ1-1, with TRBD1 identical over 9 bases. Germline CDR1 is SGHRS and CDR2 is YFSETQ. V gave up 0 bases and J gave up 5 bases; unmatched junction bases: 8. The CDR3 extends over 16 amino acids. CDR3 nucleotide sequence: TGCGCCAGCAGCTTGGGCATAGGGACAGGGAAGACTGAAGCTTTCTTT. This encodes CASSLGIGTGKTEAFF.

This clone was seen just once. The J gene is TRBJ1-1, the V gene TRBV18, with D possibly TRBD1 on 6 matching bases. The CDR3 spans 15 residues. Germline-derived CDR1 and CDR2 are KGHSH and LQKENI. V was pared by 2 bases and J by 5 bases, with 15 bases between. The DNA of the CDR3 is TGTGCCAGCTCACCAAGCGAGGGGGGGCAAACTGAAGCTTTCTTT. Its protein product is CASSPSEGGQTEAFF. The full variable domain, with the rest looked up from reference TRBV18 and TRBJ1-1, is NAGVMQNPRHLVRRRGQEARLRCSPMKGHSHVYWYRQLPEEGLKFMVYLQKENIIDESGMPKERFSAEFPKEGPSILRIQQVVRGDSAAYFCASSPSEGGQTEAFFGQGTRLTVV.